The entry that follows covers one T cell receptor beta chain sequence. This receptor's antigen is unknown. Qualities for individual bases were not recorded, and no much larger clone is one base off. The cohort comprised hundreds of healthy bone marrow donors. All cohort members were sampled while nominally healthy, although unrecorded immune exposures were likely present. The donor tested CMV seronegative and was one of the 352 seronegative cohort members. A peripheral blood sample was collected from each donor, and TCR beta sequencing was performed on peripheral blood mononuclear cells. Genomic DNA was extracted from the blood cell samples with the Qiagen DNeasy Blood Extraction Kit. Libraries came from the immunoSEQ multiplex PCR assay. For the multiplex PCR, a mixture combining 60 forward primers for TCR Vbeta segments and 13 reverse primers for TCR Jbeta segments was used. The CDR3 region of rearranged TCR beta genes was amplified from genomic DNA by a multiplex PCR assay. Amplified TCR beta libraries were sequenced as 87-base-pair reads on the Illumina HiSeq System. From the authors' description of their analysis: A later analysis tallied 80 million to 95 million unique TCR beta chains across the 660 or so repertoires, and some 12 million of those chains were shared by two or more donors. To remove PCR and sequencing errors, raw reads were error-corrected and collapsed into unique sequences using a nearest-neighbor algorithm that merged closely related sequences. V, D and J gene segments were assigned by aligning CDR3 sequences to IMGT reference sequences. Each retained sequence needed at least a six-nucleotide match to both a V gene segment and a J gene segment. A rearrangement counted as productive if the CDR3 had no stop codons and remained in frame with V and J, and every other rearrangement counted as non-productive. CDR3 was defined according to IMGT convention as the region running from the second conserved V-encoded cysteine to the conserved J-encoded phenylalanine. The earlier analysis of a few hundred of the donors excluded sequences that lacked an unambiguous match to a single V gene segment. An earlier analysis of approximately 590 of the donors called V segments functional above 56.7% productive rearrangements and segregating when the between-donor standard deviation exceeded 5%. A statistical classification framework was developed to diagnose cytomegalovirus status using the catalog of TCR beta chain sequences. In a later analysis, TCR nucleotide sequences were compared against IMGT/GENE-DB human TR gene sequences so that V and J genes could be assigned. A later analysis assigned CDR3 sequences and most-parsimonious VDJ recombination scenarios with the TCRdist pipeline. In a later analysis, every TCR beta chain was defined by the combination of its CDR3 amino acid sequence and its V-gene family, and reads without a unique V-gene family were dropped. A later analysis removed several hundred highly shared, low-generation-probability nucleotide sequences to deal with suspected cross-contamination and a sequencing artifact. In a later analysis, a clonal expansion index was calculated for each public chain from normalized within-repertoire ranks of inferred template counts. In a later analysis, generation probabilities were computed with a VDJ recombination model fitted to out-of-frame rearrangements, and the resulting probabilities were checked against IGoR. A later analysis scored TCR-TCR, TCR-HLA and TCR-CMV co-occurrence with hypergeometric tests, applying a repertoire-size bias correction to TCR pairs. False discovery rates were estimated in a later analysis by permuting HLA or CMV assignments 20 times. In a later analysis, co-occurring TCRs were grouped with DBSCAN, and TCRdist sequence similarity was added when clustering was performed within HLA-allele-positive subsets. Co-occurrence clustering excluded repertoires with fewer than 30,000 or more than 120,000 public chains, plus five with anomalous nucleotide sharing. TCRdb took over this immuneACCESS table, retaining in-frame rearrangements with V and J assigned. Such tables are incomplete; in checked studies, under half of the missing clones stem from an unresolved V gene, and the remainder is unexplained. The D gene and trimming were derived from the DNA, and the V and J assignments and clone size from that table. For this sample there are 150,000 to 200,000 clones; roughly 75% appear just once. The top ten hold under 7.5% of the sample.

These data are taken from a study of cytomegalovirus exposure and HLA in healthy donors listed by TCRdb under 2017. With regard to the full study: In an earlier analysis of 450 to 750 of the donors, 276 Gb of sequence data and 100 million or so unique TCR beta sequences from 150 million to 200 million T cells were reported. Of the 398 genotyped donors, 81% fell in the genetic ancestry cluster associated with self-reported Caucasian donors. A later analysis re-analyzed previously published TCR beta repertoires from hundreds of donors and added high-resolution HLA genotyping to study TCR occurrence patterns. Along with the roughly 670-subject first cohort, a separate validation cohort of over 90 different subjects was used. Donor age, sex, ethnicity and CMV serostatus were compiled together with the repertoire data. A later genetic analysis used genome-wide SNP genotypes for about 60% of the roughly 670 donors, treating that subset as a discovery cohort. The number of typed donors differed by locus: about 620-630 for A, B, C, DRB1 and DQB1; approximately 530 for DQA1; about 600 for DPA1; and around 490 for DPB1. An earlier analysis of some 500 of the donors applied high-throughput TCR beta sequencing to assess whether each TCR beta V gene segment acted as functional or pseudogenic. Every repertoire in the discovery cohort had been generated on one and the same sequencing platform. Across about 380 genotyped donors of the cohort, an average of approximately 220,000 unique TCR beta nucleotide sequences per donor were sequenced, and 15% to 20% of those sequences were non-productive. Four or five DR-DQ haplotypes were treated as single units for association and clustering because of strong linkage in the cohort. An early release that covered approximately 600 HLA-typed donors contained around 300 gigabases of sequencing data and 70 million to 100 million unique TCR sequences. The aim of the study was to test whether cataloging public T cell receptors could identify signatures of past pathogen exposure. The study used immunosequencing to profile the T cell repertoires of some 600 subjects and linked those repertoires to cytomegalovirus serostatus. Rather than using new phenotypic data, the later analysis identified candidate immune exposures from TCR beta sequences and from how often those sequences occurred across donors. The study combined high-throughput TCR immunosequencing, statistical association of individual TCRs with disease status, and machine learning to predict cytomegalovirus infection status. Class I and class II HLA loci were covered by the typing at four-digit resolution.

The paper's findings and limits, for the study overall: While some public TCRs were present in many individuals, most TCR sequences turned up only very rarely across donors. Because some donors lacked HLA typing at each locus, the association tests relied only on the typed subset. An earlier analysis of around 600 of the donors showed that most TCR beta V segments appeared in productive rearrangements either about 87% or about 30% of the time, which broadly matched IMGT annotations. According to a later analysis, most CMV-associated TCR beta chains appeared to be HLA-restricted, and the HLA associations seemed to be driven largely by CMV exposure. Roughly uniform sequencing depth across donors was assumed in presence/absence analyses, although this assumption may not hold. In a later analysis, several top co-occurrence clusters were reported to appear linked to parvovirus B19, influenza, CMV and Epstein-Barr virus. In this cohort, only TCR beta chains were sequenced, and detectable features were limited by the absence of alpha or paired-chain data. It was suggested by the authors that the approach could potentially be generalized to other disease states and immunological phenotypes. The classifier was reported to diagnose cytomegalovirus status with high specificity and sensitivity in both the original cohort and the validation cohort. The study gave a list of 150 to 200 TCR beta chains associated with cytomegalovirus. Three of the identified cytomegalovirus-associated TCR beta chains were confirmed in vitro to be specific for cytomegalovirus antigens. V-gene and J-gene trimming of TCR beta chains was associated with a missense DCLRE1C variant in a later genetic analysis, and the association was replicated in an independent cohort. A group of highly shared sequence variants was considered likely to be a technical artifact of the sequencing pipeline. Compared with the approximately 600-donor mean, donors in an Asian-associated ancestry cluster had fewer N-insertions in productive TCRs, according to a later genetic analysis. A further reported finding was that TCR beta sequences accurately predicted the HLA-A and HLA-B alleles for most subjects in the first cohort. Compared with equally common non-associated chains, HLA-associated TCR beta chains in a later analysis were more clonally expanded and had lower generation probabilities. CMV serostatus was the only immune exposure information available for the cohort. Correlated functional status among segregating V segments might reflect linkage disequilibrium, but an unknown experimental factor could not be ruled out. The earlier analysis of some 540 of the donors excluded seventeen rarely observed V segments, including chromosome 9 orphons, because counts were too low. According to a later analysis, TCR association rates differed among HLA loci, with DRB1 alleles showing the most associated TCRs and HLA-C alleles showing the fewest. Specific HLA alleles were associated with some 15,000 TCR beta sequences at a false discovery rate of 0.05 in a later analysis. Assigning TCR associations to individual alleles was difficult when HLA alleles, especially DR and DQ, strongly co-occurred.

This receptor was taken from a man in his forties in good health and CMV-seronegative. Sequenced sample: PBMCs.

The CDR3 amino acid sequence is: CASSFWDRGNEQYF. The bases read TGTGCCAGCAGCTTCTGGGACAGGGGGAACGAGCAGTACTTC. The receptor chain draws on TRBV7-9 and TRBJ2-7, and TRBD1 matches 11 of the central bases. The germline V gene (reference sequence) provides CDR1 SEHNR and CDR2 FQNEAQ. From the cysteine up to the phenylalanine, the CDR3 has a length of 14 residues. CDR3 DNA only is kept here, 42 bases in frame from base 1. Ends trimmed: V by 3 bases, J by 5 bases; bases unmatched to a gene: 3.